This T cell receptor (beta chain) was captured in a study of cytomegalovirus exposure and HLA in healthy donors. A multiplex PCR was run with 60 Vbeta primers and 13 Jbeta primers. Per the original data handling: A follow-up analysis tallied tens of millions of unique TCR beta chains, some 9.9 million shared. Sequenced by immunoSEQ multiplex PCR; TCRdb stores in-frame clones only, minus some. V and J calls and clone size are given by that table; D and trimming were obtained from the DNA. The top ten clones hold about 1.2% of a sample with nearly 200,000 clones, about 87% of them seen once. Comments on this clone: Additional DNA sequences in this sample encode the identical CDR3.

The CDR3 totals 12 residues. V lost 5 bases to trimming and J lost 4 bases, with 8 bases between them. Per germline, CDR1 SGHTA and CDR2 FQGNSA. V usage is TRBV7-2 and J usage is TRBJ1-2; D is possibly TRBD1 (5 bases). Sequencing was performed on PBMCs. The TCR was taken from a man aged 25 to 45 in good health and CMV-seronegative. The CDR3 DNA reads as TGTGCCAGCAGCCTTAGGGGCTATGGCTACACCTTC. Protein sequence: CASSLRGYGYTF. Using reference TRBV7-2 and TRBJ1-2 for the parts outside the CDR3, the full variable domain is GAGVSQSPSNKVTEKGKDVELRCDPISGHTALYWYRQSLGQGLEFLIYFQGNSAPDKSGLPSDRFSAERTGGSVSTLTIQRTQQEDSAVYLCASSLRGYGYTFGSGTRLTVV.